The present T cell receptor (beta chain) was sequenced within a study of control samples from healthy donors and cancer patients. V was clipped by 0 bases and J by 4 bases, with 11 bases between them. Looked up from germline, CDR1 is SGDLS and CDR2 is YYNGEE. The CDR3 loop spans 15 amino acids. This clone was counted a single time. Assay: immunoSEQ multiplex PCR; the TCRdb copy retains only in-frame clones and omits some. The sample consists of tens of thousands of clones, about nine tenths of them appearing once. The clonotype was recovered from a woman in her 70s in good health. Sequences were obtained from blood. This chain joins TRBV9 and TRBJ1-3, with D possibly TRBD1 on 5 matching bases. Here the CDR3 reads CASSVVPGRGNTIYF. Written as DNA, the CDR3 is TGTGCCAGCAGCGTAGTTCCAGGGCGAGGAAACACCATATATTTT. The full variable domain, in which reference TRBV9 and TRBJ1-3 provide the parts outside the CDR3, is DSGVTQTPKHLITATGQRVTLRCSPRSGDLSVYWYQQSLDQGLQFLIQYYNGEERAKGNILERFSAQQFPDLHSELNLSSLELGDSALYFCASSVVPGRGNTIYFGEGSWLTVV.